This T cell receptor (beta chain) appears in the sequencing data of a study of blood T cell repertoires in COVID-19 (dated by TCRdb to 2020 to 2022). With regard to the full study: The collaborator samples originated in the United States, Italy and Spain and spanned the acute and convalescent phases of COVID-19. The material from the prospective study consisted of cDNA or gDNA derived from T cells, B-cell-depleted T cells, or PBMCs. Subjects who had been exposed to COVID-19, were actively infected with it, or had recovered from it provided the deeply sampled blood TCRbeta repertoires that made up the dataset. The repertoires were released in a freely available public database meant as a resource for research on the immune response to SARS-CoV-2. The samples were drawn from two sources: the first 160 participants of the ongoing ImmuneRACE study, and 1,000 to 1,500 subjects contributed by 6 global collaborators. A de-identified subject ID, COVID-19 status, age in years and sex were almost always included in the sample metadata. Where HLA class I and class II types were available, the types were taken from metadata supplied by the sample provider, not from assay-based typing. The research as a whole found: Clinical and demographic metadata were provided uncurated, with the amount varying by source and participant.

Sequences MDHEN (CDR1) and SYDVKM (CDR2) are obtained from the germline V gene. The CDR3 goes from the cysteine to the phenylalanine over 13 residues. The kept DNA is CDR3 alone, 39 bases in frame from the first base. One collaborating source in Seattle enrolled patients while the patients were actively infected and followed the patients over time throughout the course of disease. Collaborating institutions collected whole blood in K2EDTA tubes following their own protocols. For TCRbeta analysis, collaborators shipped samples in one of three forms: frozen whole blood, isolated PBMCs, or DNA extracted from either of those sample types. On this clone itself: The specificity of this receptor is unknown. One end of the junction is discordant with germline, which a read error may explain.

TCRbeta CDR3 regions were amplified from genomic DNA by means of the immunoSEQ Assay, a bias-controlled multiplex PCR. The original pipeline was this. The number of nucleated cells in each sample was estimated from the amplification of reference gene primers within the assay. Sequence reads were collapsed and filtered to measure the absolute abundance of every unique TCRbeta CDR3 rearrangement. Productive Simpson clonality was computed per sample as the square root of Simpson's diversity index over productive rearrangements. The clones in this table, taken by TCRdb from immuneACCESS, are in-frame only. Not every clone is retained; where verified, under half of the shortfall comes from an unresolved V gene, and the cause of the rest is unknown. V and J calls and clone size follow that table, whereas D and trimming were derived from the DNA. The table for this sample lists 150,000 to 200,000 clones; approximately 85% of them were counted only once. Clones ranked in the top ten supply 8.1% of the sample.

The sequence was collected from a woman aged 55-69 years with COVID-19, enrolled during active disease. Material for sequencing was peripheral blood. This receptor chain uses TRBV28 and TRBJ2-5, with TRBD2 identical over 13 junction bases. The nucleotide sequence is TGTGCCAGCTGGGGGGGACTAGCGGGGACCTGGAACTTC. Translated, it gives CASWGGLAGTWNF.